The 30 T cell receptor beta chains presented below share a single source sample, sequenced in a study of shared clonotypes between healthy human individuals. The protocol was immunoSEQ multiplex PCR, while the TCRdb copy is restricted to in-frame clones and leaves out a portion. The sample holds 2.5 million or so clones, roughly 92% seen once. The material sequenced was naive CD4+ T cells sorted from blood. Subset reported: CD45RA+ positively selected. The receptors were sampled from a man younger than 35 in good health.

The V call is TRBV30, the J call TRBJ1-3, with no clear D. V was cut by 2 bases and J by 2 bases, with 7 bases left in between. Germline values: CDR1 GTSNPN, CDR2 SVGIG (reference sequence). The CDR3 consists of 13 residues. The CDR3 region is CAWSRSPGNTIYF. CDR3 coding DNA: TGTGCCTGGAGTAGGTCCCCTGGAAACACCATATATTTT.

This chain links TRBV7-2 with TRBJ2-2, with D tentatively TRBD1 or TRBD2 (6 bases each). V was shortened by 2 bases and J by 2 bases, with 15 bases between the two germline ends. CDR1 is SGHTA, CDR2 FQGNSA, per germline. This CDR3 has 17 residues. The CDR3 nucleotides read TGTGCCAGCAGCTTAAACCAAAGGGGGACTAACACCGGGGAGCTGTTTTTT. Translation: CASSLNQRGTNTGELFF.

This chain connects TRBV10-3 to TRBJ1-2; D possibly corresponds to TRBD1 (5 bases). With 5 bases removed from V and 6 bases from J, the gap between germline ends came to 10 bases. Germline values: CDR1 ENHRY, CDR2 SYGVKD. This CDR3 region has 12 residues. CDR3 loop: CAISSGIDGYTF. In nucleotides, the CDR3 is TGTGCCATCAGTTCAGGGATTGATGGCTACACCTTC.

This sequence joins TRBV5-5 and TRBJ2-7; D is ambiguous. The germline V gene encodes CDR1 SGHKS and CDR2 YYEKEE (reference sequence). V shed 0 bases and J shed 1 base, with 8 bases lying between them. This CDR3 region has 14 residues. CDR3 sequence (DNA): TGTGCCAGCAGCTTGGATATAGGGTCCTACGAGCAGTACTTC. Amino acids: CASSLDIGSYEQYF.

This clone was counted a single time. This rearrangement joins TRBV7-2 to TRBJ2-7; the D gene is possibly TRBD1 (6 bases). This CDR3 is 13 amino acids long. Germline V gives CDR1 SGHTA, CDR2 FQGNSA. Trimming took 3 bases from V and 6 from J, leaving 12 bases between them. For the CDR3, the DNA is TGTGCCAGCAGCTTCCACGACAGGACCGAGCAGTACTTC. Its protein is CASSFHDRTEQYF.

The chain is built from TRBV27 and TRBJ2-3; possibly TRBD1 or TRBD2 for D (5 bases each). CDR3 length: 15 amino acids. Trimming stripped 8 bases from V and 2 bases from J, with 17 bases between. The V gene's germline CDR1 is MNHEY and CDR2 SMNVEV (reference sequence). The CDR3 here is CASLARGVPTDTQYF. The CDR3 nucleotides are TGTGCCAGCCTCGCTAGAGGGGTTCCCACAGATACGCAGTATTTT.

This clone was observed a single time. Within the sample, other DNA sequences also encode this same CDR3. The chain is built from TRBV11-2 and TRBJ2-5; D not resolved. V was shortened by 2 bases and J by 1 base, with 5 bases between the two germline ends. The CDR3 spans 13 residues. The V gene's germline CDR1 is SGHAT and CDR2 FQNNGV. The CDR3, as DNA: TGTGCCAGCAGCTTAACGGTCCAAGAGACCCAGTACTTC. This codes for CASSLTVQETQYF.

The chain is built from TRBV30 and TRBJ1-2; no definite D call. The germline V and J ends were trimmed by 2 bases and 4 bases, with 14 bases remaining between them. The CDR3 covers 14 residues. From germline, CDR1 is GTSNPN and CDR2 SVGIG (reference sequence). DNA of the CDR3: TGTGCCTGGAGTACCCCCATGGGGTTCTATGGCTACACCTTC. Amino acids: CAWSTPMGFYGYTF.

In regard to this clone: Distinct nucleotide sequences in the sample also encode this CDR3. The chain couples TRBV27 to TRBJ2-1, with TRBD2 identical over 7 bases. Losses at the gene ends were 0 bases for V and 1 base for J; bases not matched to a gene: 0. The CDR3 sequence is 15 residues long. CDR1 MNHEY and CDR2 SMNVEV come from the germline V gene (reference sequence). DNA for the CDR3: TGTGCCAGCAGTTTATCGGGGGGGTCCTACAATGAGCAGTTCTTC. This translates into CASSLSGGSYNEQFF.

The rearrangement joins TRBV19 to TRBJ2-1; 8 bases are shared with TRBD1. The germline gives CDR1 LNHDA, CDR2 SQIVND (reference sequence). The CDR3 runs to 16 residues. The V and J ends lost 4 bases and 4 bases, in that order; junction bases with no gene match: 9. CDR3 amino acids: CASSTLDRDHYNEQFF. The CDR3 DNA follows: TGTGCCAGTAGTACCCTGGACAGGGATCATTACAATGAGCAGTTCTTC.

The rearrangement joins TRBV5-1 to TRBJ1-5; D remains unclear. Germline V gives CDR1 SGHRS, CDR2 YFSETQ. With 4 bases removed from V and 5 bases from J, the gap between germline ends came to 16 bases. This CDR3 region has 15 residues. The CDR3 loop is CASSPLGLADQPQHF. In DNA, the CDR3 is TGCGCCAGCAGCCCCTTGGGCCTGGCCGATCAGCCCCAGCATTTT.

J is TRBJ1-2 and V is TRBV5-4; D perhaps matches TRBD1 (5 bases). Germline V gene lookup returns CDR1 SGHNT and CDR2 YYREEE (reference sequence). Trimming pared 4 bases from V and 7 bases from J, leaving 14 bases between. This CDR3 is 13 amino acids long. The CDR3: CASSPRDGPGYTF. The DNA for the CDR3 is TGTGCCAGCAGCCCCCGGGACGGTCCTGGCTACACCTTC.

This chain uses TRBV9 with TRBJ2-3, with 9 bases aligning to TRBD2. Unmatched junction bases numbered 13, after V lost 2 bases and J lost 6 bases. The CDR3 is made up of 17 amino acids. Germline V gives CDR1 SGDLS, CDR2 YYNGEE. The CDR3 spells CASSVSLQNSGGDTQYF. CDR3 nucleotide sequence: TGTGCCAGCAGCGTCTCCCTCCAGAATAGCGGGGGCGATACGCAGTATTTT.

On this clone itself: The same CDR3 is also encoded by other DNA sequences in this sample. The genes are TRBV28 and TRBJ2-7; perhaps TRBD2 as D (6 bases). Germline CDR1 is MDHEN and CDR2 is SYDVKM. The germline V and J ends were trimmed by 8 bases and 3 bases, with 17 bases remaining between them. The CDR3 runs to 14 residues. The CDR3 coding sequence is TGTGCCAGCTCCTCCGGGACTGTACTCTACGAGCAGTACTTC. It codes for CASSSGTVLYEQYF. The whole variable domain, remainder taken from reference TRBV28 and TRBJ2-7, is DVKVTQSSRYLVKRTGEKVFLECVQDMDHENMFWYRQDPGLGLRLIYFSYDVKMKEKGDIPEGYSVSREKKERFSLILESASTNQTSMYLCASSSGTVLYEQYFGPGTRLTVT.

The chain employs TRBV19 and TRBJ2-7; the D gene is possibly TRBD2 (6 bases). CDR3 length equals 14 residues. From germline, CDR1 is LNHDA and CDR2 SQIVND (reference sequence). V lost 4 bases to trimming and J lost 3 bases, with 13 bases between them. The CDR3 loop reads CASSNPRRDYEQYF. The CDR3 bases are TGTGCCAGTAGTAACCCCAGGAGGGACTACGAGCAGTACTTC.

The chain uses TRBV2 and TRBJ2-7, with 7 bases aligning to TRBD1. The V gene's germline CDR1 is SNHLY and CDR2 FYNNEI. The CDR3 length is 14 residues. V was clipped by 2 bases and J by 2 bases; unmatched bases: 3. The CDR3 nucleotides are TGTGCCAGCAGTGAACTGACAGGGCCCTACGAGCAGTACTTC. Translated, it gives CASSELTGPYEQYF.

The chain couples TRBV10-1 to TRBJ1-1; 8 nucleotides align to TRBD1. With 3 bases clipped from V and 1 base from J, the junction kept 7 bases outside the gene matches. The CDR3 consists of 16 residues. CDR1 and CDR2 from the germline V gene are WNHNN and SYGVQD (reference sequence). The CDR3 loop reads CASSEYYGQGNTEAFF. The CDR3 coding sequence is TGCGCCAGCAGTGAATACTATGGACAGGGGAACACTGAAGCTTTCTTT.

This rearrangement joins TRBV5-1 to TRBJ1-1; TRBD1 agrees at 7 bases. CDR1 and CDR2 from the germline V gene are SGHRS and YFSETQ. This CDR3 region has 15 residues. Germline trimming cut 0 bases from V and 5 bases from J; bases unmatched to any gene: 7. The CDR3 region has the DNA TGCGCCAGCAGCTTGGAAAAACAGGGGTTTACTGAAGCTTTCTTT. It codes for CASSLEKQGFTEAFF.

The J gene is TRBJ2-5, the V gene TRBV29-1; D uncertain. The germline CDR1 and CDR2 sequences are SQVTM and ANQGSEA. CDR3 length equals 12 residues. Trimming stripped 4 bases from V and 2 bases from J, with 8 bases between. The CDR3: CSVAAAQETQYF. For the CDR3, the DNA is TGCAGCGTTGCGGCCGCTCAAGAGACCCAGTACTTC.

In this sample, this clone turned up once. The chain recombines TRBV6-5 with TRBJ2-3, with D hard to call. The CDR3 has 13 residues. V lost 1 base and J 0 bases, leaving 2 bases between the germline ends. Germline V CDR1 and CDR2: MNHEY, SVGAGI. The DNA for the CDR3 is TGTGCCAGCAGTTACTTGAGCACAGATACGCAGTATTTT. Translating gives CASSYLSTDTQYF.

This rearrangement joins TRBV11-3 to TRBJ2-7, with a weak D call TRBD2 (5 bases). The V end was cut by 5 bases, the J end by 0 bases, with 11 bases between. The CDR3 sequence is 14 residues long. Germline CDR1 reads SGHNT; CDR2 reads YENEEA. CDR3 sequence reads: CASSPGGPSYEQYF. The DNA of the CDR3 is TGTGCCAGCAGCCCAGGCGGGCCCTCCTACGAGCAGTACTTC. The full variable domain, rest sourced from reference TRBV11-3 and TRBJ2-7, is EAGVVQSPRYKIIEKKQPVAFWCNPISGHNTLYWYLQNLGQGPELLIRYENEEAVDDSQLPKDRFSAERLKGVDSTLKIQPAELGDSAVYLCASSPGGPSYEQYFGPGTRLTVT.

The chain carries TRBV5-1 and TRBJ2-1, with unresolved D. The germline V and J ends were trimmed by 4 bases and 0 bases, with 11 bases remaining between them. Germline V gene data show CDR1 as SGHRS and CDR2 as YFSETQ. This CDR3 has 15 amino acids. The CDR3 reads CASSRLTSSYNEQFF. The CDR3 DNA follows: TGCGCCAGCAGCCGATTGACCAGCTCCTACAATGAGCAGTTCTTC.

The chain has TRBV5-6 and TRBJ2-5, with 8 positions matching TRBD1. The closer fit of TRBJ2-7 to the DNA end suggests the J call may be wrong. There are 14 residues in the CDR3. Germline CDR1 and CDR2: SGHDT and YYEEEE. Here the CDR3 DNA reads TGTGCCAGCAGCTTGGGACAGGGGCTCTACGAGCAGTACTTC. Protein product: CASSLGQGLYEQYF.

V and J are TRBV6-5 and TRBJ2-4, with D possibly TRBD1 on 6 matching bases. There are 16 residues in the CDR3. Germline values: CDR1 MNHEY, CDR2 SVGAGI. The V and J ends lost 2 bases and 0 bases respectively, with 11 bases between them. CDR3: CASSYTLDRAKNIQYF. Here the CDR3 DNA reads TGTGCCAGCAGTTACACTTTGGACAGAGCCAAAAACATTCAGTACTTC.

V is TRBV5-4 and J is TRBJ2-1; D call uncertain. The CDR3 is 13 residues long. Germline CDR1 reads SGHNT; CDR2 reads YYREEE (reference sequence). Trimming pared 0 bases from V and 4 bases from J, leaving 5 bases between. The CDR3 DNA follows: TGTGCCAGCAGCTTGGAGTATTACAATGAGCAGTTCTTC. Amino acids: CASSLEYYNEQFF.

The chain combines TRBV5-1 with TRBJ2-2; 9 bases match TRBD2. V lost 0 bases, J lost 0 bases, and 3 bases stayed unmatched. Germline V gene lookup returns CDR1 SGHRS and CDR2 YFSETQ. This CDR3 has 17 amino acids. The CDR3 protein is CASSLDLAGANTGELFF. The CDR3, as DNA: TGCGCCAGCAGCTTGGACTTAGCGGGGGCGAACACCGGGGAGCTGTTTTTT.

This chain joins TRBV5-1 and TRBJ2-5; 7 positions match TRBD1. The J segment lost 1 base and the V segment lost 4 bases, leaving 4 bases of the junction unmatched. The CDR3 covers 14 residues. Germline lookup yields CDR1 SGHRS and CDR2 YFSETQ. The CDR3 DNA follows: TGCGCCAGCAGCGTGGGGACAGCCCAAGAGACCCAGTACTTC. It translates to CASSVGTAQETQYF.

Comment on this clone: Other DNA sequences in this sample translate to the same CDR3. The chain carries TRBV30 and TRBJ2-7; 11 nucleotides align to TRBD2. The CDR3 is 13 residues long. V was clipped by 3 bases and J by 2 bases; unmatched bases: 0. Per germline, CDR1 GTSNPN and CDR2 SVGIG (reference sequence). The CDR3 here is CAWRLAGAYEQYF. DNA of the CDR3: TGTGCCTGGAGACTAGCGGGGGCCTACGAGCAGTACTTC.

In the case of this clone: This CDR3 is also generated by other DNA sequences in the sample. The chain employs TRBV7-2 and TRBJ1-1, with 7 nucleotides matching TRBD1. CDR1 is SGHTA and CDR2 is FQGNSA in the germline V gene. V was clipped by 4 bases and J by 0 bases; unmatched bases: 2. CDR3 length: 14 amino acids. The CDR3 coding sequence is TGTGCCAGCAGCTCGACAGGGTTGAACACTGAAGCTTTCTTT. Translating it yields CASSSTGLNTEAFF.

A remark on this clone: This specimen includes other DNA sequences encoding the same CDR3. V is TRBV6-5 and J is TRBJ1-1; D gene ambiguous. With 6 bases removed from V and 1 base from J, the gap between germline ends came to 15 bases. From germline, CDR1 is MNHEY and CDR2 SVGAGI. This CDR3 region has 15 residues. The CDR3 DNA reads as TGTGCCAGCAGCCCGCGGGGAGGGCGGAACACTGAAGCTTTCTTT. This encodes CASSPRGGRNTEAFF.